What follows describes a single T cell receptor (beta chain). Only in-frame clones appear in the TCRdb table, and some are missing; sequencing was by immunoSEQ multiplex PCR. The repertoire holds 90,000 to 100,000 clones, approximately 88% seen once, with roughly 2.5% in the top ten. The germline V gene has CDR1 MGHRA and CDR2 YSYEKL. The CDR3 covers 15 residues. Trimming cost V 1 base and J 6 bases; bases outside gene matches: 5. This record belongs to a study of blood T cell repertoires in COVID-19. Sequencing was carried out using peripheral blood. This chain joins TRBV4-1 and TRBJ2-2, with 7 bases fitting TRBD1. The sequence was collected from a man aged 50-60 years with COVID-19, enrolled during active disease. Here the CDR3 reads CASSQVDRVAGELFF. CDR3 nucleotide sequence: TGCGCCAGCAGCCAAGTCGACAGGGTGGCCGGGGAGCTGTTTTTT.